The T cell receptor (beta chain) described here comes from a study of cytomegalovirus exposure and HLA in healthy donors. On the study more broadly: As released early, the data held 80 million to 90 million unique TCRs from HLA-typed donors.

The CDR3 totals 16 residues. Unmatched junction bases numbered 8, after V lost 5 bases and J lost 2 bases. CDR1 is SGHNT, CDR2 YYREEE, per germline (reference sequence). General observations from the study: TCR beta chain V- and J-gene trimming was linked, in a later analysis, to a missense variant in DCLRE1C. CMV serostatus was the only immune exposure information that was available.

This clone showed up just once. Antigen: not known. PCR employed 60 Vbeta and 13 Jbeta primers. Sequenced by immunoSEQ multiplex PCR; TCRdb stores in-frame clones only, minus some. The sample shows 150,000 to 250,000 clones, 82% of them seen only once. As for the donors, each was a healthy bone marrow donor. The source material was PBMCs. This rearrangement joins TRBV5-4 to TRBJ2-1; 9 bases are shared with TRBD2. The origin of this receptor is a boy between 2 and 10 years old in good health and CMV-seronegative. CDR3 sequence: CASSRSGGPAYNEQFF. DNA for the CDR3: TGTGCCAGCAGTCGTAGCGGGGGCCCTGCCTACAATGAGCAGTTCTTC. Drawing the rest from reference TRBV5-4 and TRBJ2-1, the complete variable domain is ETGVTQSPTHLIKTRGQQVTLRCSSQSGHNTVSWYQQALGQGPQFIFQYYREEENGRGNFPPRFSGLQFPNYSSELNVNALELDDSALYLCASSRSGGPAYNEQFFGPGTRLTVL.